The clone carrying this TCR beta chain was observed a few times. The antigen is undetermined. TCR beta CDR3 regions were amplified from RNA. First-round RT-PCR targeting the TCR CDR3 was performed with the HTBI primer set. TCRdb reanalysed the multiplex PCR reads using MiXCR and keeps one entry per CDR3 protein. The data show around 700,000 distinct CDR3 sequences, with around a sixth seen just once and around 17% held by the top ten. V was trimmed by 3 bases and J by 3 bases, leaving 9 bases between them. Germline V gives CDR1 MNHNS, CDR2 SASEGT. The CDR3 has 13 amino acids. This record belongs to a study of T cells in Graves' hyperthyroidism and ophthalmopathy. General study findings and limits: Most thyroid clonotypes expanded above 0.001 appeared in blood too.

The sequence derives from a woman in her forties or fifties with Graves' hyperthyroidism that later progressed to Graves' ophthalmopathy. This chain connects TRBV6-1 to TRBJ2-7; D remains ambiguous. Input material: blood. For the CDR3, the DNA is TGTGCCAGCAGTGATACCAACAGCTACGAGCAGTACTTC. It specifies CASSDTNSYEQYF.